The 28 T cell receptor beta chains given below trace back to one sample, sequenced in a study of regulatory T cells in long-lasting Graves disease. Investigators prepared the TCR beta libraries by applying iRepertoire HTBI primers and Arm-PCR of CDR3 regions. One entry per CDR3 protein, called by TCRdb with MiXCR from the multiplex PCR reads. Among hundreds of thousands of distinct CDR3 sequences, around 12% were seen once, and the ten largest hold approximately 9%. Specified time point: newly diagnosed GD, antithyroid drugs for less than 3 months. PBMC RNA was the source of the TCR library. A further study also used this sample, focusing on T cells in Graves' hyperthyroidism and ophthalmopathy.

The input for sequencing was peripheral blood mononuclear cells (PBMCs), taken at new diagnosis, from a patient treated with antithyroid drugs. Every receptor here comes from a woman in her 30s with Graves disease.

This clonotype was seen repeatedly, ten times or more. The chain recombines TRBV12-3 or TRBV12-4 with TRBJ2-6, with unresolved D. The V end was cut by 1 base, the J end by 0 bases, with 10 bases between. CDR3 length equals 17 residues. CDR3 nucleotides: TGTGCCAGCAGTTTAGTTTGGCCGAGCTCTGGGGCCAACGTCCTGACTTTC. It yields the protein CASSLVWPSSGANVLTF.

This clonotype was recorded at least ten times. The rearrangement joins TRBV28 to TRBJ1-4; D call uncertain. Germline assignment: CDR1 MDHEN and CDR2 SYDVKM. The length of the CDR3 is 12 residues. V dropped 1 base and J dropped 6 bases, with 3 bases sitting between them. The CDR3 DNA follows: TGTGCCAGCAGTTTATCCTATGAAAAACTGTTTTTT. Translating gives CASSLSYEKLFF. The full variable domain, completed using reference TRBV28 and TRBJ1-4, is DVKVTQSSRYLVKRTGEKVFLECVQDMDHENMFWYRQDPGLGLRLIYFSYDVKMKEKGDIPEGYSVSREKKERFSLILESASTNQTSMYLCASSLSYEKLFFGSGTQLSVL.

This clonotype showed up just a few times. V usage is TRBV20-1 and J usage is TRBJ2-7; 7 bases align to TRBD2. Germline CDR1 DFQATT, CDR2 SNEGSKA (reference sequence). The CDR3 is 16 amino acids. Trimming removed 1 base from V and 2 bases from J; junction bases left unmatched: 11. In DNA form, the CDR3 reads TGCAGTGCTAGAGGCTGGGGGACTAACTCAACCTACGAGCAGTACTTC. It yields the protein CSARGWGTNSTYEQYF.

This clonotype was observed many times. The J gene is TRBJ1-5, the V gene TRBV28; D remains unclear. The V gene's germline CDR1 is MDHEN and CDR2 SYDVKM. The CDR3 runs 16 residues. V shed 1 base and J shed 1 base, with 11 bases lying between them. The CDR3 DNA reads as TGTGCCAGCAGTTTATATCGTACTATAAGCAATCAGCCCCAGCATTTT. Encoded protein: CASSLYRTISNQPQHF.

The chain joins TRBV20-1 to TRBJ2-3; D unclear. Germline V gene sequence: CDR1 DFQATT, CDR2 SNEGSKA (reference sequence). The CDR3 consists of 14 residues. V was trimmed by 3 bases and J by 4 bases, leaving 14 bases between them. The CDR3 here is CSARWLLGPDTQYF. The CDR3 DNA reads TGCAGTGCTAGGTGGCTCCTTGGGCCAGATACGCAGTATTTT.

This clonotype was counted many times. The chain combines TRBV2 with TRBJ2-7, with D hard to call. The germline V gene has CDR1 SNHLY and CDR2 FYNNEI. The V gene lost 8 bases and the J gene lost 6 bases, with 11 bases spanning the gap. This CDR3 has 11 residues. CDR3 DNA: TGTGCCAGCGGAGTGAAGGGCGAGCAGTACTTC. This translates into CASGVKGEQYF.

This chain connects TRBV20-1 to TRBJ2-7; D perhaps matches TRBD1 (6 bases). The CDR3 contains 13 residues. Trimming took 5 bases from V and 5 from J, leaving 16 bases between them. CDR1 and CDR2 from the germline V gene are DFQATT and SNEGSKA (reference sequence). The CDR3 spells CSAPSQGTHEQYF. The CDR3 region has the DNA TGCAGTGCTCCGTCTCAGGGGACCCACGAGCAGTACTTC.

The sample holds many counts of this clonotype. This sequence joins TRBV6-1 and TRBJ1-1, with a possible D match to TRBD1 (6 bases). Germline assignment: CDR1 MNHNS and CDR2 SASEGT. V lost 6 bases to trimming and J lost 8 bases, with 13 bases between them. CDR3 length: 12 residues. CDR3 sequence reads: CASSHREGEAFF. The CDR3 DNA reads TGTGCCAGCAGCCACAGGGAGGGGGAAGCTTTCTTT.

The chain links TRBV29-1 to TRBJ2-1; tentatively, D is TRBD1 (5 bases). Trimming took off 6 bases at V and 8 bases at J, with 11 bases between the two ends. CDR1 SQVTM and CDR2 ANQGSEA come from the germline V gene. The CDR3 sequence is 11 residues long. In nucleotides, the CDR3 is TGCAGCGTGTCCACCAGGGATGAGCAGTTCTTC. This encodes CSVSTRDEQFF.

This clonotype was counted ten times or more. The chain combines TRBV18 with TRBJ2-7; 7 bases agree with TRBD2. V was pared by 3 bases and J by 0 bases, with 5 bases of the junction left unmatched. CDR1 KGHSH and CDR2 LQKENI come from the germline V gene. The CDR3 is 15 amino acids. The CDR3 DNA reads as TGTGCCAGCTCACCTTCTAGCGGACGCTCCTACGAGCAGTACTTC. As protein: CASSPSSGRSYEQYF.

The genes are TRBV12-3 or TRBV12-4 and TRBJ2-7; D is unclear. The CDR3 consists of 13 residues. V shed 6 bases and J shed 3 bases, with 12 bases lying between them. In nucleotides, the CDR3 is TGTGCCAGCAGCCCAACCGGGTTCTACGAGCAGTACGTC. Protein: CASSPTGFYEQYV.

This clonotype was detected many times. This sequence joins TRBV28 and TRBJ2-6; TRBD2 aligns across 7 bases. The CDR3 loop spans 17 amino acids. After removal of 5 bases from V and 2 bases from J, the junction contained 9 bases not matched to a gene. CDR1 and CDR2 (germline): MDHEN, SYDVKM. CDR3 amino acids: CASSLGGAGTGANVLTF. The CDR3 bases are TGTGCCAGCAGTCTGGGGGGAGCGGGAACTGGGGCCAACGTCCTGACTTTC.

This clonotype was seen ten or more times. This chain links TRBV30 with TRBJ1-5; no clear D gene. V shed 4 bases and J shed 0 bases, with 7 bases lying between them. The CDR3 runs to 13 residues. Germline assignment: CDR1 GTSNPN and CDR2 SVGIG (reference sequence). CDR3 amino acids: CAWNSYSNQPQHF. The DNA of the CDR3 is TGTGCCTGGAACAGTTATAGCAATCAGCCCCAGCATTTT.

This clonotype was counted many times. This sequence joins TRBV6-1 and TRBJ1-1; the D is unclear. The V gene lost 5 bases and the J gene lost 0 bases, with 13 bases spanning the gap. The germline CDR1 and CDR2 sequences are MNHNS and SASEGT. CDR3 length equals 15 residues. CDR3 protein: CASSRAAHMNTEAFF. CDR3 coding DNA: TGTGCCAGCAGTAGGGCAGCCCACATGAACACTGAAGCTTTCTTT.

This clonotype was recorded at least ten times. The genes are TRBV12-3 or TRBV12-4 and TRBJ2-2; TRBD2 matches 14 bases. Trimming at V came to 7 bases and at J to 5 bases, leaving 6 bases not matched to a gene. The CDR3 totals 16 residues. CDR3 sequence: CASTPGLAGVTGELFF. Written as DNA, the CDR3 is TGTGCCAGCACCCCGGGACTAGCGGGAGTAACCGGGGAGCTGTTTTTT.

The chain employs TRBV30 and TRBJ2-2; 8 bases map to TRBD2. Losses at the gene ends were 3 bases for V and 6 bases for J; bases not matched to a gene: 12. Germline CDR1 and CDR2: GTSNPN and SVGIG (reference sequence). The CDR3 runs to 16 residues. The CDR3 nucleotides read TGTGCCTGGAGCCGACTAGCGAGATATCTCGCCGGGGAGCTGTTTTTT. Translated, it gives CAWSRLARYLAGELFF.

This clonotype was seen ten or more times. The chain uses TRBV12-3 or TRBV12-4 and TRBJ1-3, with D maybe TRBD1 (5 bases). The CDR3 is 15 amino acids. Trimming stripped 6 bases from V and 3 bases from J, with 15 bases between. CDR3 bases: TGTGCCAGCAGCCCCCAGGGAAACTTTGGAAACACCATATATTTT. It encodes CASSPQGNFGNTIYF.

This clonotype showed up many times. This chain's CDR3 is CASRRQGVYEQYF. The CDR3 DNA reads as TGTGCCAGCAGACGACAGGGGGTCTACGAGCAGTACTTC. The V gene is TRBV14, the J gene TRBJ2-7; 9 nucleotides agree with TRBD1. Germline V lookup: CDR1 SGHDN, CDR2 FVKESK. The CDR3 is 13 residues long. V shed 6 bases, J shed 3 bases, and the junction held 3 bases outside the gene matches. The full variable domain, with the rest looked up from reference TRBV14 and TRBJ2-7, is EAGVTQFPSHSVIEKGQTVTLRCDPISGHDNLYWYRRVMGKEIKFLLHFVKESKQDESGMPNNRFLAERTGGTYSTLKVQPAELEDSGVYFCASRRQGVYEQYFGPGTRLTVT.

This clonotype was detected ten times or more. J is TRBJ2-3 and V is TRBV29-1, with 8 nucleotides matching TRBD1. This CDR3 is 13 amino acids long. With V trimmed by 4 bases and J by 5 bases, 5 bases remained unmatched. From germline, CDR1 is SQVTM and CDR2 ANQGSEA. CDR3 DNA sequence: TGCAGCGTTGTGCCGGACAGGGTAGATACGCAGTATTTT. Amino acids: CSVVPDRVDTQYF.

This clonotype was detected many times. The CDR3 DNA sequence: TGTGCCAGCAGTTTATCGAGCGGGACGGCATCCTACGAGCAGTACTTC. As protein: CASSLSSGTASYEQYF. This sequence joins TRBV27 and TRBJ2-7, with 7 positions matching TRBD2. With V trimmed by 0 bases and J by 1 base, 6 bases remained unmatched. The germline gives CDR1 MNHEY, CDR2 SMNVEV (reference sequence). The CDR3 contains 16 residues.

This clonotype has ten or more counts. This chain links TRBV6-1 with TRBJ2-2; the match to TRBD1 covers 7 bases. This CDR3 contains 15 residues. The trim removed 7 bases at V and 4 bases at J, leaving 9 bases unmatched. CDR1 is MNHNS, CDR2 SASEGT, per germline. Here the CDR3 DNA reads TGTGCCAGCACCCAGGGGGAAATTTCCACCGGGGAGCTGTTTTTT. It codes for CASTQGEISTGELFF.

This chain links TRBV7-2 with TRBJ2-1; D unresolved. The CDR3 is 14 residues long. Trimming took off 0 bases at V and 8 bases at J, with 11 bases between the two ends. Germline V CDR1 and CDR2: SGHTA, FQGNSA. CDR3 region: CASSLAVRYHEQFF. DNA for the CDR3: TGTGCCAGCAGCTTAGCCGTCAGGTACCATGAGCAGTTCTTC.

Concerning this clonotype itself: One base away lies a much larger clone, so this may be a sequencing read error. The J gene is TRBJ2-7, the V gene TRBV7-9; perhaps TRBD2 as D (5 bases). The CDR3 is made up of 16 amino acids. The V gene's germline CDR1 is SEHNR and CDR2 FQNEAQ (reference sequence). The CDR3 nucleotides are TGTGCCAGCAGGCTGGCTCTAGCTCTGGGCTCCTACGAGCAGTGCTTC. Encoded protein: CASRLALALGSYEQCF.

CDR3 bases: TGTGCCAGCTCACCAGGACCGCTACAGGGTTATAGCAATCAGCCCCAGCATTTT. Amino acid sequence: CASSPGPLQGYSNQPQHF. The genes are TRBV18 and TRBJ1-5, with D tentatively TRBD1 (6 bases). Trimming removed 2 bases at V and 0 bases at J, with 17 bases between. Germline V gives CDR1 KGHSH, CDR2 LQKENI. CDR3 size: 18 residues.

The rearrangement joins TRBV9 to TRBJ1-1, with TRBD1 matching 9 bases. The CDR3 spans 15 residues. The germline V gene has CDR1 SGDLS and CDR2 YYNGEE. Losses at the gene ends were 0 bases for V and 4 bases for J; bases not matched to a gene: 4. The CDR3 DNA reads as TGTGCCAGCAGCGTAGTGGGACAGGGTTTCACTGAAGCTTTCTTT. Amino acids: CASSVVGQGFTEAFF.

The chain has TRBV9 and TRBJ2-3; D not resolved. This CDR3 spans 16 amino acids. CDR1 is SGDLS and CDR2 is YYNGEE in the germline V gene. Deletions cut 0 bases from V and 2 bases from J, with 13 bases between. The CDR3 DNA follows: TGTGCCAGCAGCGTAGGTAACAGCGAGATCACAGATACGCAGTATTTT. Translated, it gives CASSVGNSEITDTQYF.

This clonotype was picked up many times. V gene TRBV12-3 or TRBV12-4 combines with J gene TRBJ1-4; no firm D call. This CDR3 spans 13 amino acids. Trimming left V 5 bases short and J 5 bases short, with 9 bases between. The DNA for the CDR3 is TGTGCCAGCAGTCCAGACCACAATGAAAAACTGTTTTTT. Protein product: CASSPDHNEKLFF.

This clonotype was seen ten or more times. The chain uses TRBV20-1 and TRBJ2-5, with 8 bases matching TRBD1. The germline V gene encodes CDR1 DFQATT and CDR2 SNEGSKA (reference sequence). The CDR3 has 14 residues. Unmatched junction bases numbered 10, after V lost 7 bases and J lost 3 bases. CDR3: CSGQGTGAKETQYF. DNA of the CDR3: TGCAGTGGTCAGGGGACAGGCGCAAAAGAGACCCAGTACTTC.